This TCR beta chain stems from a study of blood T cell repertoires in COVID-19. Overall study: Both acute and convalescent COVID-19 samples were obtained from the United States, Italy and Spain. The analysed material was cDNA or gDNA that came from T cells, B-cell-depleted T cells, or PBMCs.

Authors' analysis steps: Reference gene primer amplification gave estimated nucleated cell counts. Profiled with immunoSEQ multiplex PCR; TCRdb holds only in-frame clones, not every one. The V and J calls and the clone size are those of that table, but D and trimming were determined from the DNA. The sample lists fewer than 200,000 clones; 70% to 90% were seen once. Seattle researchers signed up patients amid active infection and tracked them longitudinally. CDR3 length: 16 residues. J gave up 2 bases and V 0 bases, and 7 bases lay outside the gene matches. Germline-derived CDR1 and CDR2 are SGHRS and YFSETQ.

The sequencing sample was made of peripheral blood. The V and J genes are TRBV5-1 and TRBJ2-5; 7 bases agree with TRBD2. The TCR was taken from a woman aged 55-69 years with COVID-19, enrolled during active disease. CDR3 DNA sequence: TGCGCCAGCAGCTTGGGGCCGCGGGGGAGGCAAGAGACCCAGTACTTC. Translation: CASSLGPRGRQETQYF. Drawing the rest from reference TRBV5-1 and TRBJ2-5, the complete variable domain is KAGVTQTPRYLIKTRGQQVTLSCSPISGHRSVSWYQQTPGQGLQFLFEYFSETQRNKGNFPGRFSGRQFSNSRSEMNVSTLELGDSALYLCASSLGPRGRQETQYFGPGTRLLVL.